Listed here are 23 T cell receptor beta chains from one sample, sequenced in a study of control samples from healthy donors and cancer patients. The assay was immunoSEQ multiplex PCR, and TCRdb's table has in-frame clones only and misses some. The sample records approximately 150,000 clones, approximately 96% being singletons. The sample consisted of blood. The receptors were sampled from a woman aged 25 to 39 in good health.

The rearrangement uses TRBV5-5 and TRBJ2-7; 13 bases line up with TRBD2. This CDR3 has 18 residues. The V and J ends lost 0 bases and 1 base, in that order; junction bases with no gene match: 7. In germline, CDR1 is SGHKS, CDR2 YYEKEE (reference sequence). Here the CDR3 reads CASSLGRGLAGRSYEQYF. For the CDR3, the DNA is TGTGCCAGCAGCTTGGGCCGGGGACTAGCGGGGCGTTCCTACGAGCAGTACTTC.

The rearrangement uses TRBV6-1 and TRBJ2-7, with TRBD1 identical over 7 bases. Per germline, CDR1 MNHNS and CDR2 SASEGT. J was trimmed by 0 bases and V by 1 base; bases with no gene match: 3. There are 15 residues in the CDR3. CDR3 sequence reads: CASSEEGASSYEQYF. The CDR3 bases are TGTGCCAGCAGTGAAGAGGGGGCCAGCTCCTACGAGCAGTACTTC.

A remark on this clone: A junction boundary mismatches the germline segment, possibly from a read error. The gene calls are TRBV12-5 and TRBJ2-7, with TRBD2 as a possible D gene (6 bases). The CDR3 is 13 residues long. Germline values: CDR1 LGHNT, CDR2 FRNRAP. For the CDR3, the DNA is TGTGCTAGTGGTTCCCGGGCTAGCGTAGAACCAGACTTC. As protein: CASGSRASVEPDF.

This chain connects TRBV27 to TRBJ2-3; 8 bases fit TRBD2. This CDR3 comprises 15 residues. With 7 bases clipped from V and 2 bases from J, the junction kept 8 bases outside the gene matches. Germline V gene lookup returns CDR1 MNHEY and CDR2 SMNVEV (reference sequence). The CDR3 reads CASIGLAGITDTQYF. DNA of the CDR3: TGTGCCAGCATAGGCCTAGCGGGTATCACAGATACGCAGTATTTT.

The chain recombines TRBV27 with TRBJ1-1; 8 bases fit TRBD1. J gave up 5 bases and V 2 bases, and 10 bases lay outside the gene matches. The CDR3 totals 16 residues. CDR1 is MNHEY, CDR2 SMNVEV, per germline (reference sequence). Here the CDR3 DNA reads TGTGCCAGCAGTTTAGGGCCAGGGGGCGGGGGTACTGAAGCTTTCTTT. This encodes CASSLGPGGGGTEAFF.

J is TRBJ2-1 and V is TRBV19, with TRBD2 matching over 8 bases. V trimming: 8 bases; J trimming: 4 bases; junction bases outside the gene matches: 13. This CDR3 contains 16 residues. Germline V gene sequence: CDR1 LNHDA, CDR2 SQIVND (reference sequence). CDR3 bases: TGTGCCAGTTCCCGGGGGAGCGGGGGATTTTACAATGAGCAGTTCTTC. Translation gives CASSRGSGGFYNEQFF. The full variable domain, its missing parts supplied by reference TRBV19 and TRBJ2-1, is DGGITQSPKYLFRKEGQNVTLSCEQNLNHDAMYWYRQDPGQGLRLIYYSQIVNDFQKGDIAEGYSVSREKKESFPLTVTSAQKNPTAFYLCASSRGSGGFYNEQFFGPGTRLTVL.

The chain joins TRBV5-4 to TRBJ2-2; TRBD1 matches 10 bases. The CDR3 length is 16 residues. The V segment lost 5 bases and the J segment 3 bases; nucleotides outside the gene matches: 7. Per germline, CDR1 SGHNT and CDR2 YYREEE (reference sequence). The DNA of the CDR3 is TGTGCCAGCAGAACCCCCGGGACAGGGGACACCGGGGAGCTGTTTTTT. Its protein product is CASRTPGTGDTGELFF.

This rearrangement joins TRBV5-1 to TRBJ2-1; perhaps D is TRBD1 or TRBD2 (5 bases each). The CDR3 consists of 13 residues. With 6 bases removed from V and 7 bases from J, the gap between germline ends came to 14 bases. Per the germline V gene, CDR1 is SGHRS and CDR2 is YFSETQ. CDR3 in DNA: TGCGCCAGCAACCAGGGAGTGAGGAATGAGCAGTTCTTC. Translated, it gives CASNQGVRNEQFF.

The V gene is TRBV5-1, the J gene TRBJ2-2, with D perhaps TRBD2 (6 bases). CDR3 length: 18 residues. Trimming removed 4 bases at V and 5 bases at J, with 24 bases between. Germline CDR1 SGHRS, CDR2 YFSETQ. The CDR3 region has the DNA TGCGCCAGCAGCCCCGGTGGAGGGTCGGGGTATGGAACCGGGGAGCTGTTTTTT. It translates to CASSPGGGSGYGTGELFF.

This clone showed up just once. This chain joins TRBV6-5 and TRBJ1-1, with 9 bases lining up with TRBD1. The germline gives CDR1 MNHEY, CDR2 SVGAGI. V shed 4 bases, J shed 2 bases, and the junction held 5 bases outside the gene matches. This CDR3 has 15 residues. CDR3 DNA sequence: TGTGCCAGCAGTTCGTCGGGACAGGGAAACACTGAAGCTTTCTTT. Encoded protein: CASSSSGQGNTEAFF.

This clone occurred a few times. In nucleotides, the CDR3 is TGTGCCAGCAGCAAGGGGACTACCTTCTCCACAGATACGCAGTATTTT. It encodes CASSKGTTFSTDTQYF. This chain uses TRBV5-8 with TRBJ2-3, with 7 bases lining up with TRBD2. The CDR3 consists of 16 residues. CDR1 is SGHTS, CDR2 YDEGEE, per germline. The V gene end was trimmed by 4 bases and the J gene end by 2 bases; junction bases not matched to a gene: 10.

The rearrangement uses TRBV10-3 and TRBJ2-2; TRBD1 is a possible D gene (6 bases). This CDR3 region has 14 residues. Trimming left V 7 bases short and J 7 bases short, with 16 bases between. CDR1 is ENHRY, CDR2 SYGVKD, per germline. This CDR3 is CAIKPTGIGGELFF. In DNA, the CDR3 is TGTGCCATCAAACCTACAGGGATCGGCGGGGAGCTGTTTTTT.

This clone was recorded once. This chain links TRBV6-5 with TRBJ2-1, with 10 bases fitting TRBD1. The CDR3 runs 15 residues. V gave up 6 bases and J gave up 9 bases; unmatched junction bases: 11. Germline V gene sequence: CDR1 MNHEY, CDR2 SVGAGI. The CDR3 nucleotides read TGTGCCAGCAGCCTCGGGACAGGGGCATATCGTGAGCAGTTCTTC. This encodes CASSLGTGAYREQFF.

This chain joins TRBV2 and TRBJ1-1; D not resolved. The germline V and J ends were trimmed by 6 bases and 2 bases, with 10 bases remaining between them. Per the germline V gene, CDR1 is SNHLY and CDR2 is FYNNEI. The CDR3 extends over 13 amino acids. CDR3 region: CASRGHRNTEAFF. In DNA, the CDR3 is TGTGCCAGCAGGGGTCACAGAAACACTGAAGCTTTCTTT.

The chain carries TRBV19 and TRBJ2-1; D remains unclear. Trimming shortened V by 5 bases and J by 6 bases, and 14 bases separated the two germline ends. The CDR3 has 14 amino acids. Germline CDR1 LNHDA, CDR2 SQIVND (reference sequence). The CDR3 sequence: CASSFFQRPNEQFF. For the CDR3, the DNA is TGTGCCAGTAGTTTTTTCCAGCGTCCCAATGAGCAGTTCTTC.

This clone was seen once. V gene TRBV30 combines with J gene TRBJ1-1; D unclear. The CDR3 length is 10 residues. Germline CDR1 and CDR2: GTSNPN and SVGIG (reference sequence). Trimming stripped 5 bases from V and 6 bases from J, with 7 bases between. The CDR3 region is CAWGFPEAFF. The CDR3 nucleotides read TGTGCCTGGGGCTTCCCTGAAGCTTTCTTT. Full variable domain (rest looked up from reference TRBV30 and TRBJ1-1): SQTIHQWPATLVQPVGSPLSLECTVEGTSNPNLYWYRQAAGRGLQLLFYSVGIGQISSEVPQNLSASRPQDRQFILSSKKLLLSDSGFYLCAWGFPEAFFGQGTRLTVV.

The gene calls are TRBV4-2 and TRBJ1-2; D not resolved. The CDR3 spans 13 residues. The germline V and J ends were trimmed by 3 bases and 3 bases, with 8 bases remaining between them. The germline gives CDR1 LGHNA, CDR2 YNFKEQ. For the CDR3, the DNA is TGTGCCAGCAGCCAGATCCCTGACTATGGCTACACCTTC. Protein: CASSQIPDYGYTF.

The gene calls are TRBV11-3 and TRBJ2-2, with TRBD1 identical over 8 bases. The CDR3 has 14 amino acids. The germline V gene encodes CDR1 SGHNT and CDR2 YENEEA. V dropped 5 bases and J dropped 7; count of bases not matched to a gene: 6. CDR3 nucleotides: TGTGCCAGCAGCGCTACAGGGGGGCGCGGGGAGCTGTTTTTT. As protein: CASSATGGRGELFF.

This clone was detected only a few times. The CDR3 region has the DNA TGTGCCTGGAGTCTTTCGGGAGGGAATCAGCCCCAGCATTTT. As protein: CAWSLSGGNQPQHF. The V gene is TRBV30, the J gene TRBJ1-5; no clear D. The CDR3 is 14 residues long. CDR1 and CDR2 from the germline V gene are GTSNPN and SVGIG (reference sequence). Trimming took 2 bases from V and 4 from J, leaving 12 bases between them. Looking up the rest from reference TRBV30 and TRBJ1-5 gives the full variable domain: SQTIHQWPATLVQPVGSPLSLECTVEGTSNPNLYWYRQAAGRGLQLLFYSVGIGQISSEVPQNLSASRPQDRQFILSSKKLLLSDSGFYLCAWSLSGGNQPQHFGDGTRLSIL.

The genes are TRBV14 and TRBJ2-7; 12 bases are a match to TRBD2. Germline-derived CDR1 and CDR2 are SGHDN and FVKESK. The CDR3 length is 15 residues. Trimming cost V 4 bases and J 3 bases; bases outside gene matches: 4. CDR3 residues: CASSPRTSGVYEQYF. Here the CDR3 DNA reads TGTGCCAGCAGCCCACGGACTAGCGGGGTCTACGAGCAGTACTTC. Drawing the rest from reference TRBV14 and TRBJ2-7, the complete variable domain is EAGVTQFPSHSVIEKGQTVTLRCDPISGHDNLYWYRRVMGKEIKFLLHFVKESKQDESGMPNNRFLAERTGGTYSTLKVQPAELEDSGVYFCASSPRTSGVYEQYFGPGTRLTVT.

Only a few counts were recorded for this clone. V usage is TRBV15 and J usage is TRBJ2-2; D is uncertain. The germline V gene encodes CDR1 LNHNV and CDR2 YYDKDF (reference sequence). Trimming took 5 bases from V and 1 from J, leaving 5 bases between them. The CDR3 is made up of 13 amino acids. The CDR3 protein is CATSHGNTGELFF. The CDR3 nucleotides are TGTGCCACCAGCCACGGGAACACCGGGGAGCTGTTTTTT.

The chain uses TRBV30 and TRBJ1-1; D is unclear. CDR3 length: 12 amino acids. The ends were cut back, 1 base at V and 0 bases at J, with 3 bases in the middle. CDR1 is GTSNPN and CDR2 is SVGIG in the germline V gene (reference sequence). CDR3 residues: CAWSAVNTEAFF. In nucleotides, the CDR3 is TGTGCCTGGAGTGCGGTGAACACTGAAGCTTTCTTT.

The chain links TRBV30 to TRBJ2-7; unclear D gene. The V and J ends lost 8 bases and 1 base respectively, with 15 bases between them. Germline lookup yields CDR1 GTSNPN and CDR2 SVGIG (reference sequence). The CDR3 is 13 residues long. CDR3 region: CAGDHDGSYEQYF. Written as DNA, the CDR3 is TGTGCCGGCGACCATGACGGTTCCTACGAGCAGTACTTC.